This T cell receptor beta chain is from a study of blood T cell repertoires in COVID-19. The wider study: Sources were T cells, B-cell-depleted T cells, or PBMCs; the material itself was cDNA or gDNA.

This CDR3 comprises 13 residues. V dropped 5 bases and J dropped 5; count of bases not matched to a gene: 5. CDR1 and CDR2 from the germline V gene are SGHNT and YYREEE (reference sequence). In the source study's methods: Amplification of reference gene primers was used by the study to estimate nucleated cell counts. Clones were sequenced by immunoSEQ multiplex PCR, and TCRdb holds only the in-frame ones, with some missing. The V and J calls and the clone size are those of that table, but D and trimming were determined from the DNA. Here the sample spans roughly 66,000 clones, around 93% being singletons.

This TCR derives from a human donor in a cohort sampled during active COVID-19. The V gene is TRBV5-4, the J gene TRBJ2-5, with 8 bases that match TRBD1. The sample taken for sequencing was peripheral blood. The CDR3 nucleotides are TGTGCCAGCAGAAATACAGGGGGGGAGACCCAGTACTTC. This translates into CASRNTGGETQYF.